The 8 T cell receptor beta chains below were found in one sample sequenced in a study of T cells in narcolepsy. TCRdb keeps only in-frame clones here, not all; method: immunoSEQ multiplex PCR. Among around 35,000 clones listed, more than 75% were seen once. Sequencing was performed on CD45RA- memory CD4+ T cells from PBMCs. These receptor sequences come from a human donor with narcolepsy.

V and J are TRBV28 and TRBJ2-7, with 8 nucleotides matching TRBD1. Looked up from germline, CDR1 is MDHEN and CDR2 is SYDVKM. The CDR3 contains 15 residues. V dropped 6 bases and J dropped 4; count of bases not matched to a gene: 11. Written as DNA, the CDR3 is TGTGCCAGCAGACCCAAGGACAGGGTTCTTTACGAGCAGTACTTC. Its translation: CASRPKDRVLYEQYF. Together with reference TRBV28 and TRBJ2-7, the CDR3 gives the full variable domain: DVKVTQSSRYLVKRTGEKVFLECVQDMDHENMFWYRQDPGLGLRLIYFSYDVKMKEKGDIPEGYSVSREKKERFSLILESASTNQTSMYLCASRPKDRVLYEQYFGPGTRLTVT.

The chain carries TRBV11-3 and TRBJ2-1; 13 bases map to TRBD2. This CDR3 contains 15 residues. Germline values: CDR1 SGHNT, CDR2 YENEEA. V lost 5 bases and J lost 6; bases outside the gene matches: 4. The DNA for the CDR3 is TGTGCCAGCAGCCCTGGACTAGCGGGAGTCAATGAGCAGTTCTTC. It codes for CASSPGLAGVNEQFF.

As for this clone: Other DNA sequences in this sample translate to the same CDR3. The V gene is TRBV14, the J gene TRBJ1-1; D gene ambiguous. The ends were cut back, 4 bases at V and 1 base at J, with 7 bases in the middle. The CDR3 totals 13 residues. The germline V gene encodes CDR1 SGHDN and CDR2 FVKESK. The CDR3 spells CASSRQENTEAFF. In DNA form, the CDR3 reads TGTGCCAGCAGCCGCCAGGAGAACACTGAAGCTTTCTTT.

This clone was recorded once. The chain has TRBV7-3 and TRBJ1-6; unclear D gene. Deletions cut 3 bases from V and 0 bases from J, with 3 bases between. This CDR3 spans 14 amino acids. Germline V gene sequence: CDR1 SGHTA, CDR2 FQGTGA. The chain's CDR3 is CASSLNSYNSPLHF. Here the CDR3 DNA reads TGTGCCAGCAGCTTGAACTCCTATAATTCACCCCTCCACTTT. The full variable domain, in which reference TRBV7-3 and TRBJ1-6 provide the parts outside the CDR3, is GAGVSQTPSNKVTEKGKYVELRCDPISGHTALYWYRQSLGQGPEFLIYFQGTGAADDSGLPNDRFFAVRPEGSVSTLKIQRTERGDSAVYLCASSLNSYNSPLHFGNGTRLTVT.

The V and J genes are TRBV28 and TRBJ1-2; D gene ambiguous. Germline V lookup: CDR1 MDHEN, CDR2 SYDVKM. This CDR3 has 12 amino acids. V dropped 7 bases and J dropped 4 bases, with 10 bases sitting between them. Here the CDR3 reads CASNGRTYGYTF. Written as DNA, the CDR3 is TGTGCCAGCAATGGCAGAACCTATGGCTACACCTTC.

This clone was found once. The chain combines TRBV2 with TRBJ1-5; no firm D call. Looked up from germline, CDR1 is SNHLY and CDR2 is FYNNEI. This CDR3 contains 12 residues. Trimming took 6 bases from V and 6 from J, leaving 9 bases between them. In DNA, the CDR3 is TGTGCCAGCAGAGCTGATCGTCAGCCCCAGCATTTT. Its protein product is CASRADRQPQHF.

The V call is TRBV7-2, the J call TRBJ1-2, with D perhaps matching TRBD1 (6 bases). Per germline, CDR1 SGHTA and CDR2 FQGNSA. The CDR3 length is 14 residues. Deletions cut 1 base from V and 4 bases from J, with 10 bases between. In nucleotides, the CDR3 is TGTGCCAGCAGCTTAGACCCGGGGGCCTATGGCTACACCTTC. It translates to CASSLDPGAYGYTF.

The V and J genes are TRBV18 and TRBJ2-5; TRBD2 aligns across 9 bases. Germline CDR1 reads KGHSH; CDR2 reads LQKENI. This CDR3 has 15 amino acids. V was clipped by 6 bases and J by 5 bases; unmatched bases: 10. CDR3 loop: CASSQYRLAEETQYF. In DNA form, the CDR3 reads TGTGCCAGCTCCCAATACCGACTAGCGGAGGAGACCCAGTACTTC.